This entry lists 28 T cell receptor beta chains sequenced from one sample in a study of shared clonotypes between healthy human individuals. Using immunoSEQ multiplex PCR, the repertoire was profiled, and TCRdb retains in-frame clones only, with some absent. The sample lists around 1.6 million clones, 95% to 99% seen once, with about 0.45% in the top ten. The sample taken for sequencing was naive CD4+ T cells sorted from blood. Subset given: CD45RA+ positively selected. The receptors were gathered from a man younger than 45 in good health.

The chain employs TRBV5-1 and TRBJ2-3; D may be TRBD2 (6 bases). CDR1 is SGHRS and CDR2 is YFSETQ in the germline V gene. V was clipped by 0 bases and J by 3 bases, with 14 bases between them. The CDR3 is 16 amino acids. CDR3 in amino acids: CASSLDTGVGTDTQYF. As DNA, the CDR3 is TGCGCCAGCAGCTTGGATACGGGAGTTGGAACAGATACGCAGTATTTT. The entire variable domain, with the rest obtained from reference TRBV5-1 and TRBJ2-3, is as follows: KAGVTQTPRYLIKTRGQQVTLSCSPISGHRSVSWYQQTPGQGLQFLFEYFSETQRNKGNFPGRFSGRQFSNSRSEMNVSTLELGDSALYLCASSLDTGVGTDTQYFGPGTRLTVL.

The CDR3 DNA reads TGTGCCAGCAGTCGACAGGGGGCGTGGGATACGCAGTATTTT. This encodes CASSRQGAWDTQYF. This rearrangement joins TRBV6-6 to TRBJ2-3; 10 nucleotides line up with TRBD1. V lost 5 bases to trimming and J lost 6 bases; unmatched junction nucleotides: 5. Germline assignment: CDR1 MNHNY and CDR2 SVGAGI (reference sequence). The length of the CDR3 is 14 residues.

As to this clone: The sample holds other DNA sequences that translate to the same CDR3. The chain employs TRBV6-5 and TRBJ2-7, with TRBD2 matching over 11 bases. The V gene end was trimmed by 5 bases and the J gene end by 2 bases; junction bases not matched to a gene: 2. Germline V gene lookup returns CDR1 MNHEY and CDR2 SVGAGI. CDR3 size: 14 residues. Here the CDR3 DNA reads TGTGCCAGCAGTAGACTAGCGGGGACCTACGAGCAGTACTTC. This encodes CASSRLAGTYEQYF.

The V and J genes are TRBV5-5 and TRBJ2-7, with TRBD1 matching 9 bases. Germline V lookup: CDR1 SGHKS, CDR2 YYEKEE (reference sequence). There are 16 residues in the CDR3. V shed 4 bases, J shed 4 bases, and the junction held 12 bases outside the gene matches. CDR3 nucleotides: TGTGCCAGCAGCGGCGGACCCCCGGGACAGGGTTACGAGCAGTACTTC. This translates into CASSGGPPGQGYEQYF.

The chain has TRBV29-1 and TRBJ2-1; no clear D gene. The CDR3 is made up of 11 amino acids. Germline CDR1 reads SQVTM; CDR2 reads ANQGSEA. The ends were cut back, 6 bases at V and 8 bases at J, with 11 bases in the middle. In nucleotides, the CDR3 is TGCAGCGTCGAACCAGGCGATGAGCAGTTCTTC. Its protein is CSVEPGDEQFF.

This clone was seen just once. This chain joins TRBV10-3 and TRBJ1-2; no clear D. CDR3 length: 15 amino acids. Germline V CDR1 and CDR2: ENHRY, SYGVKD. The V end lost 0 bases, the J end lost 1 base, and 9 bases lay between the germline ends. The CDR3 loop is CAISESEGLNYGYTF. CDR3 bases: TGTGCCATCAGTGAGTCTGAAGGGCTTAACTATGGCTACACCTTC.

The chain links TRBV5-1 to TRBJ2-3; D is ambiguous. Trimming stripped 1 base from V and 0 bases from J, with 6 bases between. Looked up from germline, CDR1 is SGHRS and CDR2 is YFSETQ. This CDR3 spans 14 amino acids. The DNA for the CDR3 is TGCGCCAGCAGCTTGTTCACTAGCACAGATACGCAGTATTTT. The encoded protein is CASSLFTSTDTQYF.

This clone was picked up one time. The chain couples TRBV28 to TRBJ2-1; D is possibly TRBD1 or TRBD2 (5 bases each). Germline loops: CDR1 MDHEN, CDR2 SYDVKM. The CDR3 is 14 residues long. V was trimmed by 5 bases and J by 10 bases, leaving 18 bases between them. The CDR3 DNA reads TGTGCCAGCAGTCGAGACAGTGCCTCGGGGGAGCAGTTCTTC. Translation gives CASSRDSASGEQFF.

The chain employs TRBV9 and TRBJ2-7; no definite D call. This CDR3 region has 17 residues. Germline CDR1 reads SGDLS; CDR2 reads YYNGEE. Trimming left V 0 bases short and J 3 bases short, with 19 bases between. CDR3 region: CASSVGGSGRTLYEQYF. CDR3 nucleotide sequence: TGTGCCAGCAGCGTAGGCGGCTCTGGCAGGACCCTCTACGAGCAGTACTTC.

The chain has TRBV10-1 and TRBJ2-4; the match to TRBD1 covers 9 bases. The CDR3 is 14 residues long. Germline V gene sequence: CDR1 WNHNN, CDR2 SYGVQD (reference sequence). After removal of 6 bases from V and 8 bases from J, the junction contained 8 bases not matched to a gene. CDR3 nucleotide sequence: TGCGCCAGCAGGGACAGGGGAAGAAAAGACATTCAGTACTTC. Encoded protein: CASRDRGRKDIQYF.

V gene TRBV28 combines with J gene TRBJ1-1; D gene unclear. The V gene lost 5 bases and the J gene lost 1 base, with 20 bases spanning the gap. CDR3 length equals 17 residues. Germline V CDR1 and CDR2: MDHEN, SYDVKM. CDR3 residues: CASSATRARSGNTEAFF. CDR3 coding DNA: TGTGCCAGCAGTGCCACCCGGGCCCGGAGCGGGAACACTGAAGCTTTCTTT.

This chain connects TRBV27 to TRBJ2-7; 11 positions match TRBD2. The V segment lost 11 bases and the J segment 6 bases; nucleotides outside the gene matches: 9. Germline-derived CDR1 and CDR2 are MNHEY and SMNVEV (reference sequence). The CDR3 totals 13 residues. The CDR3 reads CAVALAGVSEQYF. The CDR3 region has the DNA TGTGCCGTCGCACTAGCGGGAGTGAGCGAGCAGTACTTC.

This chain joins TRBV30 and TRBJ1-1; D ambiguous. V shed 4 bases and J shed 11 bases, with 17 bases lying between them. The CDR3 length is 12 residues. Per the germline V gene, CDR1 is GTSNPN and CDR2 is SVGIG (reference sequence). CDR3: CAWTRMLKEAFF. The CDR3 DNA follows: TGTGCCTGGACCAGAATGCTCAAGGAGGCTTTCTTT.

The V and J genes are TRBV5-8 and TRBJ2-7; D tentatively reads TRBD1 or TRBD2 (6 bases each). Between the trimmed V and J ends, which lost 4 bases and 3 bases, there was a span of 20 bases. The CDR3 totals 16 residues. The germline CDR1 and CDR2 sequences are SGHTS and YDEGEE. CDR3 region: CASSRFGGLGDYEQYF. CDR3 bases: TGTGCCAGCAGCCGATTTGGGGGGCTAGGGGACTACGAGCAGTACTTC. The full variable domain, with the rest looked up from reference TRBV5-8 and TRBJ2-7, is EAGVTQSPTHLIKTRGQQATLRCSPISGHTSVYWYQQALGLGLQFLLWYDEGEERNRGNFPPRFSGRQFPNYSSELNVNALELEDSALYLCASSRFGGLGDYEQYFGPGTRLTVT.

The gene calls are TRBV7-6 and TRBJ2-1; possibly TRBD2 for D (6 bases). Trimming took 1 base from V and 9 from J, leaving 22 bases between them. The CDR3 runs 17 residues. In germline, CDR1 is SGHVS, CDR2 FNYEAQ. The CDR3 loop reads CASSLDLPGTDSGEQFF. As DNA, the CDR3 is TGTGCCAGCAGCTTAGATCTCCCCGGGACCGATAGCGGTGAGCAGTTCTTC.

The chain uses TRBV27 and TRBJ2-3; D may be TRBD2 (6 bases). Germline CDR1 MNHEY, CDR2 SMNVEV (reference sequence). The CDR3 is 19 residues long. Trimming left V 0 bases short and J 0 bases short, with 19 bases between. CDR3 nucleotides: TGTGCCAGCAGTTTATCACCCCCGCTGGCGGGGACTAGCACAGATACGCAGTATTTT. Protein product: CASSLSPPLAGTSTDTQYF.

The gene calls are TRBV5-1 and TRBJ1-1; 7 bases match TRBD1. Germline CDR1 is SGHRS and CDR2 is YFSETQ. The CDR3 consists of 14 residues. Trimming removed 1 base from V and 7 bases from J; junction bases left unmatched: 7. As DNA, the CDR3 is TGCGCCAGCAGCTTGATAGGGGGCTCCGTTGAAGCTTTCTTT. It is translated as CASSLIGGSVEAFF.

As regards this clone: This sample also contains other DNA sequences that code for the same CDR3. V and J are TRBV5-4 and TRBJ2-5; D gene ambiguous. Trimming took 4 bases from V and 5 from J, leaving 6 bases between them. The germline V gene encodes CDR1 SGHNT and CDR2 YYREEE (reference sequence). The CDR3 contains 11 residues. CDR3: CASSLMETQYF. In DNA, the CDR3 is TGTGCCAGCAGCCTTATGGAGACCCAGTACTTC.

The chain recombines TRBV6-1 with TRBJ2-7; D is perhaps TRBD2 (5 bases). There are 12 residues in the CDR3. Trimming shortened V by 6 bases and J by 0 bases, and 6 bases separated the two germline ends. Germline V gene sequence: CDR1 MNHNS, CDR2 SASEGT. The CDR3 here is CASRRDSYEQYF. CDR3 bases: TGTGCCAGCAGACGGGACTCCTACGAGCAGTACTTC.

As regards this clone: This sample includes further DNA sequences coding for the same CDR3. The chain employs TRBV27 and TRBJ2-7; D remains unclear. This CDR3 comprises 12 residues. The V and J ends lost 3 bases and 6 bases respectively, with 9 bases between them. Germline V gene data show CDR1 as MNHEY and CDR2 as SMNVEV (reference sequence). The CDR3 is CASSFRASEQYF. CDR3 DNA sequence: TGTGCCAGCAGTTTCAGAGCGAGCGAGCAGTACTTC.

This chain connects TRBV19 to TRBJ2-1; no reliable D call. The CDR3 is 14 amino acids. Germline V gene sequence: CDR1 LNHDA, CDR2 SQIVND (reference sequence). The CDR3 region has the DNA TGTGCTTCAAGTTCAGTGAGCTCCTACAATGAGCAGTTCTTC. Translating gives CASSSVSSYNEQFF.

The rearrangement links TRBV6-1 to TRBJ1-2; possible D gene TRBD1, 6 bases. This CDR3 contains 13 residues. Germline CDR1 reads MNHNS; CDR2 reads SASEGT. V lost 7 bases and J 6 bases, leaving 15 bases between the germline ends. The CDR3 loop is CASNPRRGDGYTF. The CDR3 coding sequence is TGTGCCAGCAACCCGAGGAGGGGGGATGGCTACACCTTC.

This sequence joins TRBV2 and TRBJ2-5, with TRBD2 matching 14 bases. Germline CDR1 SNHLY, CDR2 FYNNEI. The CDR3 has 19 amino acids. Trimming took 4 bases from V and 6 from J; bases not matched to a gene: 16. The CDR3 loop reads CASSVIEGLAGGSLKTQYF. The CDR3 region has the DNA TGTGCCAGCAGTGTAATTGAAGGACTAGCGGGAGGAAGTTTAAAGACCCAGTACTTC. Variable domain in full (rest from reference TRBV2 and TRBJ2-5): EPEVTQTPSHQVTQMGQEVILRCVPISNHLYFYWYRQILGQKVEFLVSFYNNEISEKSEIFDDQFSVERPDGSNFTLKIRSTKLEDSAMYFCASSVIEGLAGGSLKTQYFGPGTRLLVL.

CDR3 coding DNA: TGTGCCAGCTCACCTTACAGAAACACAGATACGCAGTATTTT. Translated: CASSPYRNTDTQYF. J is TRBJ2-3 and V is TRBV18; D remains unclear. Germline loops: CDR1 KGHSH, CDR2 LQKENI. This CDR3 comprises 14 residues. V was shortened by 3 bases and J by 2 bases, with 9 bases between the two germline ends.

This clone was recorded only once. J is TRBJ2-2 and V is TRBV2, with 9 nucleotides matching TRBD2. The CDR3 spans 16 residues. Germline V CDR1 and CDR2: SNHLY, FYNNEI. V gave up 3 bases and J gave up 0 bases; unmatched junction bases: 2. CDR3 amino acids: CASSESSGANTGELFF. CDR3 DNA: TGTGCCAGCAGTGAGTCTAGCGGGGCGAACACCGGGGAGCTGTTTTTT. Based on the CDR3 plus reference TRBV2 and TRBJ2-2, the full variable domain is EPEVTQTPSHQVTQMGQEVILRCVPISNHLYFYWYRQILGQKVEFLVSFYNNEISEKSEIFDDQFSVERPDGSNFTLKIRSTKLEDSAMYFCASSESSGANTGELFFGEGSRLTVL.

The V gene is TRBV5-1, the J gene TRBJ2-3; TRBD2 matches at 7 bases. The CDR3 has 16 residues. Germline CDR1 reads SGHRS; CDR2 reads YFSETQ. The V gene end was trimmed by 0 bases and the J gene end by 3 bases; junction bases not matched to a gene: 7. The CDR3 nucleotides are TGCGCCAGCAGCTTGGCGCATAGCGGGTCTACAGATACGCAGTATTTT. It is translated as CASSLAHSGSTDTQYF. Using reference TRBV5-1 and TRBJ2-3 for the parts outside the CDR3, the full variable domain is KAGVTQTPRYLIKTRGQQVTLSCSPISGHRSVSWYQQTPGQGLQFLFEYFSETQRNKGNFPGRFSGRQFSNSRSEMNVSTLELGDSALYLCASSLAHSGSTDTQYFGPGTRLTVL.

DNA for the CDR3: TGTGCCAGCTCACAGGGGGTAGGTTACAATGAGCAGTTCTTC. Protein sequence: CASSQGVGYNEQFF. V usage is TRBV18 and J usage is TRBJ2-1; tentatively, D is TRBD1 (6 bases). CDR1 and CDR2 from the germline V gene are KGHSH and LQKENI. This CDR3 contains 14 residues. Trimming pared 4 bases from V and 4 bases from J, leaving 11 bases between.

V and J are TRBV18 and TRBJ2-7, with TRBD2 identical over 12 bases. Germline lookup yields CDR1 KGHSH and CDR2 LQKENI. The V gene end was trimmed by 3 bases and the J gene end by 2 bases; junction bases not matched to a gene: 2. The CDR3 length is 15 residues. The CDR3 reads CASSPWTSGTYEQYF. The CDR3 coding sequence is TGTGCCAGCTCACCTTGGACTAGCGGGACCTACGAGCAGTACTTC.